This TCR beta chain originates from a study of T-cell memory formation after mild COVID-19 (dated by TCRdb to 2020 to 2023). With regard to the full study: TCR sequence clusters from the two donors were found to be largely donor specific. The cohort comprised two young, previously healthy adult volunteers, one female and one male. In a couple of donors, T-cell clones that expanded and contracted after mild COVID-19 were tracked by sequencing TCRalpha and TCRbeta repertoires over time. The study at large found these results: Contracting CD4+ clones were located mainly in the CM and EM memory subsets, whereas CD8+ clones were found to be enriched in EMRA. SARS-CoV-2 specificity of the second-wave clones peaking on day 37 was not confirmed. Clones contracting from day 15 to 85 had balanced CD4/CD8 phenotypes, while a second wave expanding from day 15 to 37 was biased towards CD4+. Some responding clones were found in pre-infection memory, which suggests that pre-existing cross-reactive memory T cells took part in the SARS-CoV-2 response. The study covered only a couple of mild cases, and larger cohorts including severe cases with pre-infection samples were considered necessary.

This sample was sequenced with an Illumina NovaSeq 6000. TCRalpha and TCRbeta cDNA libraries were built by 5'RACE with constant-segment primers, adding sample barcodes and unique molecular identifiers. RNA was extracted from every sample with Trizol reagent. Library amplification was performed in two PCR steps, and a second sample barcode and Illumina TruSeq adapters were introduced in the second step. Libraries were sequenced on an Illumina NovaSeq with 2 x 150 bp paired-end reads. The original methods were these. Demultiplexing of reads and collapsing into UMI-guided consensus sequences were performed with migec v1.2.7. Using mixcr v2.1.11, UMI consensuses were aligned to TRA and TRB V and J templates and then assembled into clonotypes. A clonotype was counted as expanded or contracted only if both edgeR and NoisET called the change significant, with noise models trained on biological replicates. For edgeR calls, a false discovery rate-adjusted p below 0.01 and a log2 fold-change threshold of 1 were applied. As an exploratory analysis of dynamics, max-normalized trajectories of the 1000 most abundant clonotypes were examined with PCA combined with hierarchical clustering. Separately sequenced CD4+ and CD8+ repertoires were used to assign a CD4 or CD8 phenotype to each responding clone. The public reads were reanalyzed by TCRdb: fastp trimming at Q25, MiXCR alignment, in-frame beta chains only. All rows with the same CDR3 protein become a single entry with the most common DNA and genes. None of the V and J calls come from the authors' own analysis; TCRdb made them. Present in this sample are about 560,000 distinct CDR3 sequences, around a sixth of which were seen just once. The ten biggest clones cover about 8.1% of the sample.

The CDR3 numbers 16 residues from cysteine through phenylalanine. Only the CDR3 DNA is retained, 48 bases long and in frame from the first base. Compared with germline, V lacks 4 bases and J lacks 3 bases; bases without a gene match: 4. CDR1 and CDR2, per the germline V gene, are KGHDR and SFDVKD. Ficoll-Paque density gradient centrifugation was used to isolate PBMCs. This clonotype was counted only a few times. Its antigen remains unidentified. Per-base qualities were not stored, and no clone one base away is much larger. The sequence joins TRBV24-1 to TRBJ2-1; 11 central bases correspond to TRBD2. This TCR derives from an adult woman who had mild COVID-19 (a few samples of this study predate the infection). The sample titles of this study are shuffled in the database, so cell type and time point are left out; the donor was told from shared clones. Specimen: PBMCs or a T cell subset sorted from them (not recorded which). The CDR3 region: CATSDPTSGVYNEQFF. The DNA reads TGTGCCACCAGTGACCCGACTAGCGGGGTCTACAATGAGCAGTTCTTC.